This is a list of T cell receptor beta chains from one sample in a study of blood T cell repertoires in COVID-19. Data came from immunoSEQ multiplex PCR; TCRdb stores just in-frame clones and leaves some out. The sample has 310,000 or so clones, 85% to 90% seen once. Material for sequencing was peripheral blood. The origin of the receptors is a woman aged 25 to 39 with COVID-19, enrolled during active disease. Both conserved end residues are part of each CDR3. The D gene is left open where the match is weak. A row's size may be missing; if present it is once, few, many or a size class.

j_call v_call clone_size d_call cdr3_aa cdr3_nt
TRBJ2-1 TRBV6-5 - TRBD2 CASSLGTSGYEQFF TGTGCCAGCAGTTTGGGGACTAGCGGGTATGAGCAGTTCTTC
TRBJ2-7 TRBV28 - - CASSPGFANYEQYF TGTGCCAGCAGTCCAGGGTTCGCGAACTACGAGCAGTACTTC
TRBJ2-7 TRBV6-2/TRBV6-3 - TRBD1 CASSYSPQGAYEQYF TGTGCCAGCAGTTACTCGCCACAGGGGGCTTACGAGCAGTACTTC
TRBJ2-1 TRBV5-6 few - CASSRTGGVEFF TGTGCCAGCAGCCGAACGGGGGGCGTTGAGTTCTTC
TRBJ1-2 TRBV10-1 - - CASSDDRANYGYTF TGCGCCAGCAGTGACGACAGAGCTAACTATGGCTACACCTTC
TRBJ2-3 TRBV4-1 once - CASNAERYTDTQYF TGCGCCAGCAACGCCGAGCGGTACACAGATACGCAGTATTTT
TRBJ2-2 TRBV5-1 - - CASSEGGNTGELFF TGCGCCAGCAGCGAGGGAGGGAACACCGGGGAGCTGTTTTTT
TRBJ2-2 TRBV18 - TRBD1 CASSSQGQELFF TGTGCCAGCTCATCACAGGGGCAGGAGCTGTTTTTT
TRBJ1-4 TRBV5-1 - - CASSARDGGEKLFF TGCGCCAGCAGCGCCCGGGACGGGGGGGAAAAACTGTTTTTT
TRBJ1-4 TRBV2 - - CASNRDNEKLFF TGTGCCAGCAACAGGGACAATGAAAAACTGTTTTTT
TRBJ2-1 TRBV27 - TRBD2 CASSPGLAPYNEQFF TGTGCCAGCAGCCCCGGACTAGCGCCATACAATGAGCAGTTCTTC
TRBJ2-3 TRBV29-1 - TRBD1 CSVGTGGGDTQYF TGCAGCGTTGGGACAGGGGGTGGGGATACGCAGTATTTT
TRBJ1-6 TRBV27 - - CASSFRGPSPLHF TGTGCCAGCAGTTTCCGGGGTCCGTCACCCCTCCACTTT
TRBJ2-1 TRBV5-1 few - CASSPIADNEQFF TGCGCCAGCAGCCCCATTGCGGACAATGAGCAGTTCTTC
TRBJ2-5 TRBV7-6 - - CASSLLQETQYF TGTGCCAGCAGCTTACTACAAGAGACCCAGTACTTC
TRBJ1-2 TRBV5-8 once - CASSLAGYGYTF TGTGCCAGCAGCTTGGCAGGCTATGGCTACACCTTC
TRBJ1-5 TRBV5-1 - - CASSLGGYNQPQHF TGCGCCAGCAGCTTAGGCGGGTACAATCAGCCCCAGCATTTT
TRBJ2-5 TRBV3-1/TRBV3-2 - - CASSQRGVQETQYF TGTGCCAGCAGCCAGCGGGGAGTACAAGAGACCCAGTACTTC
TRBJ2-1 TRBV13 - TRBD2 CASSFASGGLYNEQFF TGTGCCAGCAGCTTTGCCAGCGGGGGATTGTACAATGAGCAGTTCTTC
TRBJ2-1 TRBV11-2 - TRBD1 CASSWTGGSYNEQFF TGTGCCAGCAGCTGGACAGGGGGCTCCTACAATGAGCAGTTCTTC
TRBJ1-3 TRBV30 - - CAWSTSSGNTIYF TGTGCCTGGAGTACCAGCTCTGGAAACACCATATATTTT
TRBJ1-1 TRBV3-1/TRBV3-2 - TRBD1 CASSPDRGVAFF TGTGCCAGCAGCCCCGACAGGGGTGTTGCTTTCTTT
TRBJ1-2 TRBV11-2 - - CASSPNPGVDYGYTF TGTGCCAGCAGCCCAAACCCAGGGGTAGACTATGGCTACACCTTC
TRBJ2-1 TRBV19 - - CASTEGSYNEQFF TGTGCCAGTACAGAGGGATCCTACAATGAGCAGTTCTTC
TRBJ2-7 TRBV6-1 - TRBD1 CASSEALDRTYEQYF TGTGCCAGCAGTGAAGCTCTGGACAGGACCTACGAGCAGTACTTC
TRBJ2-1 TRBV6-5 - TRBD2 CAWGLGGGYEQFF TGTGCTTGGGGACTAGGTGGTGGGTATGAGCAGTTCTTC
TRBJ2-5 TRBV27 - TRBD2 CASSPGLAGGVEDTQYF TGTGCCAGCAGTCCGGGACTAGCGGGAGGGGTGGAGGATACCCAGTACTTC
TRBJ2-7 TRBV4-2 - TRBD2 CASSQGITGTSGRAYEQYF TGTGCCAGCAGCCAAGGAATTACCGGGACTAGCGGGAGGGCCTACGAGCAGTACTTC
TRBJ2-2 TRBV9 - TRBD2 CASSVSGTYTGELFF TGTGCCAGCAGCGTAAGCGGGACCTACACCGGGGAGCTGTTTTTT
TRBJ1-6 TRBV28 - TRBD1 CASRPTGLGSPLHF TGTGCCAGCAGACCGACAGGGTTAGGGTCACCCCTCCACTTT
TRBJ2-7 TRBV4-1 - - CASSLAQDPYEQYF TGCGCCAGCAGCCTCGCCCAGGATCCTTACGAGCAGTACTTC
TRBJ1-6 TRBV28 - TRBD1 CASSLWGARGRLSPLHF TGTGCCAGCAGTTTATGGGGGGCGAGGGGGCGGTTATCACCCCTCCACTTT
TRBJ2-3 TRBV6-5 - - CASRRTLTSTDTQYF TGTGCCAGCAGGCGGACATTAACTAGCACAGATACGCAGTATTTT
TRBJ1-1 TRBV2 - TRBD1 CASSLTQGAEAFF TGTGCCAGCAGTTTAACACAGGGGGCCGAAGCTTTCTTT
TRBJ2-5 TRBV4-2 - TRBD2 CASSHGQREPETQYF TGTGCCAGCAGCCACGGTCAGCGGGAGCCAGAGACCCAGTACTTC
TRBJ2-1 TRBV27 once TRBD2 CASSPRTSGYNEQFF TGTGCCAGCAGTCCCCGGACTAGCGGCTACAATGAGCAGTTCTTC
TRBJ1-4 TRBV6-5 - TRBD1 CASSYVDRANEKLFF TGTGCCAGCAGTTACGTGGACAGGGCGAATGAAAAACTGTTTTTT
TRBJ2-7 TRBV19 - TRBD2 CASSLASGSSYEQYF TGTGCCAGTAGTTTGGCTAGCGGGAGCTCCTACGAGCAGTACTTC
TRBJ2-5 TRBV5-1 once - CASSAGETQYF TGCGCCAGCAGCGCCGGGGAGACCCAGTACTTC
TRBJ2-1 TRBV5-1 - - CASSFENYNEQFF TGCGCCAGCAGCTTTGAGAACTACAATGAGCAGTTCTTC
TRBJ1-6 TRBV7-9 few - CASSLTGRDSPLHF TGTGCCAGCAGCTTAACGGGGAGGGACTCACCCCTCCACTTT
TRBJ2-7 TRBV2 - - CASSWSTLSYEQYF TGTGCCAGCAGTTGGTCAACTCTCTCCTACGAGCAGTACTTC
TRBJ2-1 TRBV11-2 once TRBD1 CASSSTGTDYNEQFF TGTGCCAGCAGCTCGACCGGGACAGACTACAATGAGCAGTTCTTC
TRBJ1-6 TRBV5-5 - - CASSLLRPPLHF TGTGCCAGCAGCTTGTTGAGGCCACCCCTCCACTTT
TRBJ1-4 TRBV18 - - CASSLRANEKLFF TGTGCCAGCTCACTACGCGCTAATGAAAAACTGTTTTTT
TRBJ2-1 TRBV24-1 - - CATSEAGGYANEQFF TGTGCCACCAGTGAGGCAGGGGGGTATGCCAATGAGCAGTTCTTC
TRBJ1-1 TRBV9 - - CASSPGGHTEAFF TGTGCCAGCAGCCCGGGAGGTCACACTGAAGCTTTCTTT
TRBJ2-2 TRBV24-1 - TRBD1 CATSDFRTGDTGELFF TGTGCCACCAGTGATTTTCGGACAGGGGACACCGGGGAGCTGTTTTTT
TRBJ2-1 TRBV18 - - CASSKTGLQVDNEQFF TGTGCCAGCTCAAAAACAGGGCTCCAGGTTGACAATGAGCAGTTCTTC
TRBJ1-4 TRBV28 - TRBD1 CASSLTGGRSNEKLFF TGTGCCAGCAGTTTAACAGGGGGGAGGTCTAATGAAAAACTGTTTTTT
TRBJ1-5 TRBV27 few TRBD1 CASAFTGGENQPQHF TGTGCCAGCGCATTTACAGGGGGCGAGAATCAGCCCCAGCATTTT